This T cell receptor (beta chain) stems from a study of radiotherapy plus CTLA-4 blockade in lung cancer. Study at large: Disease control was achieved by roughly 32% of patients, and objective responses by 18%.

The protocol was immunoSEQ multiplex PCR, while the TCRdb copy is restricted to in-frame clones and leaves out a portion. The table lists more than 100,000 clones, 85% to 90% of them singletons. Germline V gene sequence: CDR1 SNHLY, CDR2 FYNNEI. The trim removed 7 bases at V and 0 bases at J, leaving 4 bases unmatched. This CDR3 has 15 amino acids. Those with chemo-refractory metastatic non-small-cell lung cancer were treated with focal radiation combined with CTLA-4 blockade using ipilimumab. Study results and limitations: In blood, TCR clones derived from the tumor expanded after radiotherapy plus ipilimumab. How blood T cell clones changed early, along with interferon-beta, reportedly forecast response best.

Remarks on this clone: Its antigen is undetermined.

Source: peripheral blood, taken from a patient treated with radiotherapy plus ipilimumab. The genes are TRBV2 and TRBJ2-7; TRBD2 matches 12 bases. This clonotype was obtained from a human donor with non-small cell lung cancer that progressed on radiotherapy plus ipilimumab. Here the CDR3 reads CASIPTSGSSYEQYF. Here the CDR3 DNA reads TGTGCCAGCATTCCGACTAGCGGGAGCTCCTACGAGCAGTACTTC.